The entry below gives a single TCR beta chain sequence along with its context. The clone's antigen remains unknown. Per-base quality was not reported, and no clone a single base away is much larger than it. The data were obtained in a study of cytomegalovirus exposure and HLA in healthy donors (dated by TCRdb to 2015 to 2018). About the full investigation: A later analysis indicated that the 120 or so validation repertoires were generated on the platform also employed for the 650 to 850 repertoires of the first cohort. To predict cytomegalovirus infection status, the study brought together high-throughput TCR immunosequencing, statistical association of individual TCRs with disease status, and machine learning. A separate validation cohort of about 110 different subjects was used in addition to the roughly 670-subject first cohort. The study was designed to test whether signatures of past pathogen exposure could be identified by cataloging public T cell receptors. What the study reported, not specific to this receptor: The authors suggested that the approach could potentially be extended to other disease states and immunological phenotypes. A later analysis lacked HLA typing for the validation cohort, so it scored co-occurrence in that cohort across all 120 or so repertoires. In a later analysis, TCRs clustered in the first cohort were found to also tend to co-occur in the approximately 120 validation repertoires, with 90% to 95% of cluster scores above 0. In vitro tests confirmed that three of the cytomegalovirus-associated TCR beta chains recognize cytomegalovirus antigens. A total of fewer than 200 TCR beta chains were listed by the study as associated with cytomegalovirus. Across donors, most TCR sequences were observed very rarely, whereas some public TCRs were present in many individuals. Cytomegalovirus status was reported to be diagnosed by the classifier with high specificity and sensitivity in both the original and validation cohorts.

Library preparation used the immunoSEQ multiplex PCR assay. In the source study's methods: A statistical classification framework was built to diagnose cytomegalovirus status from the catalog of TCR beta chain sequences. TCRdb retrieved this table from immuneACCESS and kept in-frame rearrangements only. Not all clones are present; in checked studies, unresolved V genes account for under half, and no reason is known for the remainder. The V and J calls and clone size are taken from that table; D and trimming were inferred from the DNA. This sample gives 120,000 to 150,000 clones in total; almost 85% of them show up just once. The ten largest clonotypes hold almost 1.5% of the sample. Separate from the approximately 670-subject first cohort, the validation cohort of roughly 130 subjects was the group to which the donors belonged. From cysteine to phenylalanine, the CDR3 is 17 amino acids long. This entry keeps only the CDR3 DNA: 51 bases, framed from base 1. CDR1 and CDR2, per the germline V gene (reference sequence), are GTSNPN and SVGIG. From V the trimming removes 7 bases and from J it removes 4 bases, while the gene matches leave 11 bases of the junction unaccounted for.

The sequence came from a woman younger than 45 in good health and CMV-seronegative. The source material was PBMCs. The sequence links TRBV30 to TRBJ2-6; 12 central bases correspond to TRBD1. The CDR3 protein sequence reads: CAYQRDRGQRGANVLTF. The DNA sequence is given as TGTGCCTACCAACGGGACAGGGGGCAAAGGGGGGCCAACGTCCTGACTTTC.